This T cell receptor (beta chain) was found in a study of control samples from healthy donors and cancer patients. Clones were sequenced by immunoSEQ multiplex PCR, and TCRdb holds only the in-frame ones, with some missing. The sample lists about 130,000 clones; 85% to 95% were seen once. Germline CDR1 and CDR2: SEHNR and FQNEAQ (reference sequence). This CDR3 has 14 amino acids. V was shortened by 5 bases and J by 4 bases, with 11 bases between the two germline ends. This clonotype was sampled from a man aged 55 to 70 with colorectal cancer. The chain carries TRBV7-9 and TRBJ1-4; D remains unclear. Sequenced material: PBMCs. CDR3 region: CASSPGRYNEKLFF. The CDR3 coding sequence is TGTGCCAGCAGCCCCGGACGGTATAATGAAAAACTGTTTTTT.